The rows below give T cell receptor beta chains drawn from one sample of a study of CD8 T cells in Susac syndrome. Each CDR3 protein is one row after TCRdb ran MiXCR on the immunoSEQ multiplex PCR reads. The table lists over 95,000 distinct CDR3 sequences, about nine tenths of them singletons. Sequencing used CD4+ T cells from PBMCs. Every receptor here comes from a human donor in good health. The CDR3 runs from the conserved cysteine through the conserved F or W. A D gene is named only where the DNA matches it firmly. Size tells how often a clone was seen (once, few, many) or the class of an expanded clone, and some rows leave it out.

DNA: TGTGCCAGCAGCGTTGGCGGGACTGTGTCCTACGAGCAGTACTTC
CDR3: CASSVGGTVSYEQYF
V: TRBV7-2
D: NA
size: NA
J: TRBJ2-7

DNA: TGCAGTGCTAGTCTAGCGGGAAGGGGGACCCAGTACTTC
CDR3: CSASLAGRGTQYF
V: TRBV20-1
D: TRBD2
size: NA
J: TRBJ2-5

DNA: TGTGCCAGCAGCCAGCAGCATGTGGAGCTGTTTTTT
CDR3: CASSQQHVELFF
V: TRBV28
D: NA
size: NA
J: TRBJ2-2

DNA: TGTGCCAGCAGCTTAGACTTCTCCCGGACAACTGAAGCTTTCTTT
CDR3: CASSLDFSRTTEAFF
V: TRBV7-2
D: NA
size: NA
J: TRBJ1-1

DNA: TGTGCCAGCAGCTTCGGGACTAGGAACACCGGGGAGCTGTTTTTT
CDR3: CASSFGTRNTGELFF
V: TRBV7-3
D: TRBD2
size: NA
J: TRBJ2-2

DNA: TGTGCCAGCAGCGTAGCTGGGGGCCTGACAGATACGCAGTATTTT
CDR3: CASSVAGGLTDTQYF
V: TRBV9
D: NA
size: NA
J: TRBJ2-3

DNA: TGCAGTGCTAGAGAGGGGGCTGGGGAGCTGTTTTTT
CDR3: CSAREGAGELFF
V: TRBV20-1
D: NA
size: NA
J: TRBJ2-2

DNA: TGTGCCAGCAGCTTAGGATCGCTCGGGGAGCTGTTTTTT
CDR3: CASSLGSLGELFF
V: TRBV7-2
D: NA
size: NA
J: TRBJ2-2

DNA: TGCAGCGTTGAGGGGGCTAGCGGGGGGCCGTACAATGAGCAGTTCTTC
CDR3: CSVEGASGGPYNEQFF
V: TRBV29-1
D: TRBD2
size: NA
J: TRBJ2-1

DNA: TGTGCCAGCAGCCCCGATGGGGGGCAGTACGAGCAGTACTTC
CDR3: CASSPDGGQYEQYF
V: TRBV6-5
D: NA
size: NA
J: TRBJ2-7

DNA: TGTGCCAGCACCGGGTCCGGGCTAAGCTCCTACGAGCAGTACTTC
CDR3: CASTGSGLSSYEQYF
V: TRBV6-1
D: NA
size: once
J: TRBJ2-7

DNA: TGTGCCTTTATTCGGGGGACCACCACCGGGGAGCTGTTTTTT
CDR3: CAFIRGTTTGELFF
V: TRBV2
D: NA
size: NA
J: TRBJ2-2

DNA: TGCGCCAGCAGCTCCCGGGACAGGGGGGTGAATGAGCAGTTCTTC
CDR3: CASSSRDRGVNEQFF
V: TRBV5-1
D: TRBD1
size: NA
J: TRBJ2-1

DNA: TGTGCCAGCAGTTTATTGTCTCCGGATACGCAGTATTTT
CDR3: CASSLLSPDTQYF
V: TRBV12-3/TRBV12-4
D: NA
size: once
J: TRBJ2-3

DNA: TGTGCCAGCAGTCCGATAGGGGTGACCCTGCGCACCGGGGAGCTGTTTTTT
CDR3: CASSPIGVTLRTGELFF
V: TRBV12-3/TRBV12-4
D: NA
size: NA
J: TRBJ2-2

DNA: TGTGCCAGCACCTTGAGGGGGTGGAACACTGAAGCTTTCTTT
CDR3: CASTLRGWNTEAFF
V: TRBV2
D: NA
size: NA
J: TRBJ1-1

DNA: TGCAGTGCTGGAGACAGGGATGGGGCCACAGATACGCAGTATTTT
CDR3: CSAGDRDGATDTQYF
V: TRBV20-1
D: TRBD1
size: once
J: TRBJ2-3

DNA: TGCAGCGTTGAAGGGGCCAGGGCCCCTTCCAATCAGCCCCAGCATTTT
CDR3: CSVEGARAPSNQPQHF
V: TRBV29-1
D: NA
size: NA
J: TRBJ1-5

DNA: TGTGCCAGCAGGGATCCTTATGGCTACACCTTC
CDR3: CASRDPYGYTF
V: TRBV6-5
D: NA
size: NA
J: TRBJ1-2

DNA: TGCAGTGCTGCCTGGCGAGGTCTGGGGAACACTGAAGCTTTCTTT
CDR3: CSAAWRGLGNTEAFF
V: TRBV20-1
D: NA
size: once
J: TRBJ1-1

DNA: TGTGCCAGCAGCCAAGGATCAGGGGCAGTCACCGGGGAGCTGTTTTTT
CDR3: CASSQGSGAVTGELFF
V: TRBV14
D: NA
size: NA
J: TRBJ2-2

DNA: TGTGCCAGCAGTTCATCCTCCCCTCGACTAGCGGGGGGCAAAAACATTCAGTACTTC
CDR3: CASSSSSPRLAGGKNIQYF
V: TRBV6-5
D: TRBD2
size: once
J: TRBJ2-4

DNA: TGTGCTAGTGGACTCGGACTTACAGAGACCCAGTACTTC
CDR3: CASGLGLTETQYF
V: TRBV12-5
D: NA
size: NA
J: TRBJ2-5

DNA: TGTGCCAGCAGACTCTGGCCGAGAGGAGGTGGAAACACCATATATTTT
CDR3: CASRLWPRGGGNTIYF
V: TRBV12-3/TRBV12-4
D: NA
size: NA
J: TRBJ1-3

DNA: TGTGCCAGCAGCCAAAGTCCTGGCCGCGATACGCAGTATTTT
CDR3: CASSQSPGRDTQYF
V: TRBV16
D: NA
size: NA
J: TRBJ2-3

DNA: TGTGCCAGCAGACCTACAGTTGCAACTAATGAAAAACTGTTTTTT
CDR3: CASRPTVATNEKLFF
V: TRBV7-2
D: NA
size: NA
J: TRBJ1-4

DNA: TGTGCCAGCGGGAGGGGCACTGAAGCTTTCTTT
CDR3: CASGRGTEAFF
V: TRBV6-5
D: NA
size: NA
J: TRBJ1-1

DNA: TGTGCCATCAGTGAGTCGAAGTCAGTAAAAGAGACCCAGTACTTC
CDR3: CAISESKSVKETQYF
V: TRBV10-3
D: NA
size: NA
J: TRBJ2-5

DNA: TGCAGTGCTGGGGGACTAGCGAAGGCCGTTTACGAGCAGTACTTC
CDR3: CSAGGLAKAVYEQYF
V: TRBV20-1
D: TRBD2
size: NA
J: TRBJ2-7

DNA: TGTGCCAGCAGTTACCGTCGGACGAGCGACACTGAAGCTTTCTTT
CDR3: CASSYRRTSDTEAFF
V: TRBV6-2/TRBV6-3
D: NA
size: NA
J: TRBJ1-1

DNA: TGCAGCGTTAGCTCCGGGAGCTCCTACGAGCAGTACTTC
CDR3: CSVSSGSSYEQYF
V: TRBV29-1
D: NA
size: NA
J: TRBJ2-7

DNA: TGTGCCAGCAGTGAAGAGTACGAGCAGTACTTC
CDR3: CASSEEYEQYF
V: TRBV6-1
D: NA
size: NA
J: TRBJ2-7

DNA: TGTGCCAGCAGCTTGGGGGGGCCTCACACAGATACGCAGTATTTT
CDR3: CASSLGGPHTDTQYF
V: TRBV5-4
D: NA
size: NA
J: TRBJ2-3

DNA: TGTGCCAGCAGCGTCGACAGGGGGTTGGACGAGCAGTACTTC
CDR3: CASSVDRGLDEQYF
V: TRBV9
D: TRBD1
size: NA
J: TRBJ2-7

DNA: TGCGCCAGCAGCCAAGATCAGGCAACCACAGATACGCAGTATTTT
CDR3: CASSQDQATTDTQYF
V: TRBV4-1
D: NA
size: NA
J: TRBJ2-3

DNA: TGTGCCAGCAGCAGGGGACAGGGGAACCAGCCCCAGCATTTT
CDR3: CASSRGQGNQPQHF
V: TRBV27
D: TRBD1
size: NA
J: TRBJ1-5

DNA: TGTGCCAGCAGCCCTCGGACAGGGATAAACACCGGGGAGCTGTTTTTT
CDR3: CASSPRTGINTGELFF
V: TRBV14
D: TRBD1
size: NA
J: TRBJ2-2

DNA: TGTGCCAGCAGTTACACGGTTACAGGGGGACGTACTGAAGCTTTCTTT
CDR3: CASSYTVTGGRTEAFF
V: TRBV6-6
D: TRBD1
size: NA
J: TRBJ1-1

DNA: TGTGCCAGCAGTTACAGTCTCAGTGCCACAGATACGCAGTATTTT
CDR3: CASSYSLSATDTQYF
V: TRBV6-5
D: NA
size: NA
J: TRBJ2-3

DNA: TGTGCCAGCAGCTTGCAGAGGGGCGAGCAGTACTTC
CDR3: CASSLQRGEQYF
V: TRBV5-4
D: NA
size: few
J: TRBJ2-7

DNA: TGTGCCAGCAGTCCACACCTCACCGGGACAGGGCCTGAAGCTTTCTTT
CDR3: CASSPHLTGTGPEAFF
V: TRBV12-3/TRBV12-4
D: TRBD1
size: once
J: TRBJ1-1

DNA: TGTGCCAGCAGCGACAATACGGCTGGAAACACCATATATTTT
CDR3: CASSDNTAGNTIYF
V: TRBV12-3/TRBV12-4
D: NA
size: NA
J: TRBJ1-3

DNA: TGTGCCAGCAGCCTCCGGAGAAGTGCGGGAGGGCCCGAGACCCAGTACTTC
CDR3: CASSLRRSAGGPETQYF
V: TRBV3-1
D: TRBD2
size: NA
J: TRBJ2-5

DNA: TGTGCCAGCAGCCGGACGGCCGGCCATGGCTACACCTTC
CDR3: CASSRTAGHGYTF
V: TRBV6-2/TRBV6-3
D: NA
size: NA
J: TRBJ1-2

DNA: TGCGCCAGCAGCTTCGACCACTACGAGCAGTACTTC
CDR3: CASSFDHYEQYF
V: TRBV5-1
D: NA
size: NA
J: TRBJ2-7

DNA: TGCAGCGTTCCATGGGGCGGGGAGCTGTTTTTT
CDR3: CSVPWGGELFF
V: TRBV29-1
D: NA
size: once
J: TRBJ2-2

DNA: TGCAGTGCTAGAGTTTTAGGGGGGAAAGCTTTCTTT
CDR3: CSARVLGGKAFF
V: TRBV20-1
D: NA
size: NA
J: TRBJ1-1

DNA: TGTGCCAGCAGGTCGACGCAGGGTCCGCCGACCAACACTGAAGCTTTCTTT
CDR3: CASRSTQGPPTNTEAFF
V: TRBV11-2
D: NA
size: NA
J: TRBJ1-1

DNA: TGCAGTGCTAGAGTAGGGTCAGGGTACTCTGGAAACACCATATATTTT
CDR3: CSARVGSGYSGNTIYF
V: TRBV20-1
D: NA
size: NA
J: TRBJ1-3

DNA: TGCGCCAGCAGCCAAGACGGGACAGGGAACTATGGCTACACCTTC
CDR3: CASSQDGTGNYGYTF
V: TRBV4-1
D: TRBD1
size: NA
J: TRBJ1-2

DNA: TGTGCCTGGAGTGTCCCGGGGTCAGGGCAGCCCCAGCATTTT
CDR3: CAWSVPGSGQPQHF
V: TRBV30
D: NA
size: once
J: TRBJ1-5